This T cell receptor beta chain was captured in a study of T cell repertoires in cytomegalovirus infection. Findings and caveats of the study: The study found HLA-C-restricted CMV-specific TCR beta clonotypes dominating the ex vivo response.

Note on this clonotype: Its antigen is not known.

TCRdb reprocessed the reads with MiXCR, giving one entry per CDR3 protein. The sample shows 50,000 or so distinct CDR3 sequences, roughly 20% of them seen only once. The CDR3 runs to 12 residues. The germline V and J ends were trimmed by 2 bases and 9 bases, with 8 bases remaining between them. Germline CDR1 is MNHEY and CDR2 is SVGEGT. This sequence joins TRBV6-2 or TRBV6-3 and TRBJ1-5; no firm D call. The sample here was CD8+ T cells from cultured PBMCs, taken from culture after CMV antigen stimulation. The receptor was isolated from a human donor in good health (CMV status not recorded). Some clones in this sample may be carry-over from other donors' samples. The DNA for the CDR3 is TGTGCCAGCAGTTACGGGCGGCGGCCCCAGCATTTT. Amino acid sequence: CASSYGRRPQHF.